One sample yielded the 32 T cell receptor beta chains listed below, sequenced in a study of cytomegalovirus exposure and HLA in healthy donors. The PCR contained 60 Vbeta and 13 Jbeta primers. Clones were read by immunoSEQ multiplex PCR, and TCRdb kept only the in-frame ones, dropping some. In the table there are 150,000 or so clones, around 74% of which are singletons. Material: PBMCs. Receptors originate from a man in his late teens or twenties in good health and CMV-seronegative.

This chain links TRBV5-4 with TRBJ2-7; TRBD1 agrees at 9 bases. The CDR3 loop spans 15 amino acids. Germline V gene lookup returns CDR1 SGHNT and CDR2 YYREEE (reference sequence). The V gene end was trimmed by 5 bases and the J gene end by 1 base; junction bases not matched to a gene: 7. The CDR3 loop reads CASSPGQGTSYEQYF. The CDR3 nucleotides are TGTGCCAGCAGTCCGGGACAGGGCACGTCCTACGAGCAGTACTTC. The variable domain in full, with the rest retrieved from reference TRBV5-4 and TRBJ2-7, is ETGVTQSPTHLIKTRGQQVTLRCSSQSGHNTVSWYQQALGQGPQFIFQYYREEENGRGNFPPRFSGLQFPNYSSELNVNALELDDSALYLCASSPGQGTSYEQYFGPGTRLTVT.

This clone was seen once. The chain joins TRBV6-1 to TRBJ2-6; weak D call: TRBD2 (5 bases). V lost 6 bases to trimming and J lost 4 bases, with 13 bases between them. Germline lookup yields CDR1 MNHNS and CDR2 SASEGT. The CDR3 extends over 15 amino acids. The CDR3 sequence: CASSPGGDGANVLTF. In nucleotides, the CDR3 is TGTGCCAGCAGCCCAGGAGGAGACGGGGCCAACGTCCTGACTTTC.

The gene calls are TRBV5-8 and TRBJ1-1; TRBD1 matches at 9 bases. There are 16 residues in the CDR3. Germline V gene sequence: CDR1 SGHTS, CDR2 YDEGEE. The V gene end was trimmed by 4 bases and the J gene end by 0 bases; junction bases not matched to a gene: 7. The CDR3: CASSQGQGLMNTEAFF. The DNA for the CDR3 is TGTGCCAGCAGCCAAGGACAGGGGCTTATGAACACTGAAGCTTTCTTT.

This clone came up a few times. V usage is TRBV18 and J usage is TRBJ2-7, with a possible D match to TRBD1 (6 bases). The CDR3 extends over 17 amino acids. In germline, CDR1 is KGHSH, CDR2 LQKENI. Trimming pared 2 bases from V and 1 base from J, leaving 18 bases between. The CDR3 loop reads CASSPNQRGYQSYEQYV. The CDR3 DNA is TGTGCCAGCTCACCAAATCAAAGGGGGTATCAATCCTACGAGCAGTACGTC.

The chain recombines TRBV10-1 with TRBJ1-3; 7 positions agree with TRBD1. CDR1 is WNHNN and CDR2 is SYGVQD in the germline V gene (reference sequence). The CDR3 is made up of 16 amino acids. Trimming at V came to 8 bases and at J to 5 bases, leaving 15 bases not matched to a gene. In nucleotides, the CDR3 is TGCGCCAGCTGGTGGGAGATCAGGGACAGAAGAAACACCATATATTTT. This gives the protein CASWWEIRDRRNTIYF.

The chain joins TRBV5-4 to TRBJ1-2; 9 bases fit TRBD1. CDR1 and CDR2 (germline): SGHNT, YYREEE (reference sequence). Losses at the gene ends were 3 bases for V and 8 bases for J; bases not matched to a gene: 11. The CDR3 is 15 residues long. CDR3 loop: CASSYPGQGTEGYTF. The CDR3 DNA reads TGTGCCAGCAGCTACCCGGGACAGGGCACGGAAGGCTACACCTTC.

This sequence joins TRBV11-2 and TRBJ2-7; the match to TRBD2 covers 10 bases. V shed 6 bases, J shed 2 bases, and the junction held 4 bases outside the gene matches. CDR1 and CDR2 (germline): SGHAT, FQNNGV. The CDR3 runs 14 residues. CDR3 in amino acids: CASSHTSGTYEQYV. CDR3 nucleotides: TGTGCCAGCAGTCATACTAGCGGGACCTACGAGCAGTACGTC.

The rearrangement uses TRBV5-1 and TRBJ2-5, with TRBD1 matching over 7 bases. This CDR3 has 15 residues. V lost 4 bases and J lost 3; bases outside the gene matches: 9. Germline CDR1 and CDR2: SGHRS and YFSETQ. The CDR3 DNA sequence: TGCGCCAGCAGCCTCAGTCTAACAGGGGAAGAGACCCAGTACTTC. This gives the protein CASSLSLTGEETQYF.

CDR3 in amino acids: CASSSQGAREQYF. The CDR3 nucleotides are TGTGCCAGCAGTTCCCAGGGGGCGAGGGAGCAGTACTTC. This sequence joins TRBV6-5 and TRBJ2-7; 8 bases are shared with TRBD1. V shed 4 bases and J 7 bases; nucleotides not matched to a gene: 6. Per the germline V gene, CDR1 is MNHEY and CDR2 is SVGAGI. This CDR3 spans 13 amino acids.

This chain joins TRBV2 and TRBJ1-2; TRBD1 aligns across 7 bases. There are 13 residues in the CDR3. Germline CDR1 is SNHLY and CDR2 is FYNNEI. With V trimmed by 1 base and J by 8 bases, 4 bases remained unmatched. The CDR3 spells CASSEEGQRGYTF. As DNA, the CDR3 is TGTGCCAGCAGTGAAGAGGGACAGAGGGGCTACACCTTC.

To note about this clone: In the same sample, other DNA sequences code for this CDR3. The chain carries TRBV5-1 and TRBJ1-1; 10 positions match TRBD1. Looked up from germline, CDR1 is SGHRS and CDR2 is YFSETQ. Trimming removed 4 bases from V and 0 bases from J; junction bases left unmatched: 6. The length of the CDR3 is 16 residues. CDR3 in amino acids: CASSETGGTMNTEAFF. CDR3 nucleotide sequence: TGCGCCAGCAGCGAGACAGGGGGCACTATGAACACTGAAGCTTTCTTT.

This clone came up a few times. Here the CDR3 DNA reads TGCACCAGCAGCCAGGAGGACAGGGGGGAGTCCAAAAACATTCAGTACTTC. This codes for CTSSQEDRGESKNIQYF. The genes are TRBV1 and TRBJ2-4; TRBD1 is the table's D call, not checked against the DNA. TRBV1 represents a pseudogene. The CDR3 length is 17 residues.

This clone came up a few times. The chain couples TRBV5-4 to TRBJ2-5; a possible D gene is TRBD1 (6 bases). The germline V and J ends were trimmed by 2 bases and 5 bases, with 16 bases remaining between them. The CDR3 is 15 amino acids. CDR1 and CDR2 (germline): SGHNT, YYREEE (reference sequence). DNA for the CDR3: TGTGCCAGCAGCTTCCCATCGGGACAAGGGGAGACCCAGTACTTC. Its translation is CASSFPSGQGETQYF. Supplemented by reference TRBV5-4 and TRBJ2-5, the full variable domain reads ETGVTQSPTHLIKTRGQQVTLRCSSQSGHNTVSWYQQALGQGPQFIFQYYREEENGRGNFPPRFSGLQFPNYSSELNVNALELDDSALYLCASSFPSGQGETQYFGPGTRLLVL.

The V and J genes are TRBV19 and TRBJ2-1; 7 nucleotides line up with TRBD2. V shed 0 bases and J 10 bases; nucleotides not matched to a gene: 12. The CDR3 totals 16 residues. Germline loops: CDR1 LNHDA, CDR2 SQIVND (reference sequence). CDR3 in amino acids: CASSIEGFRRGWEQFF. The CDR3, as DNA: TGTGCCAGTAGTATAGAGGGGTTTCGGCGGGGGTGGGAGCAGTTCTTC.

The chain has TRBV7-2 and TRBJ2-1; D is unclear. Germline assignment: CDR1 SGHTA and CDR2 FQGNSA. The CDR3 spans 16 residues. V was clipped by 6 bases and J by 0 bases, with 15 bases between them. The chain's CDR3 is CASSLFLDVSYNEQFF. In DNA form, the CDR3 reads TGTGCCAGCAGTCTTTTTCTAGACGTCTCCTACAATGAGCAGTTCTTC.

The genes are TRBV6-1 and TRBJ1-4; D ambiguous. Trimming stripped 5 bases from V and 1 base from J, with 8 bases between. Germline CDR1 is MNHNS and CDR2 is SASEGT. The length of the CDR3 is 14 residues. As DNA, the CDR3 is TGTGCCAGCAGTTCCATCAGAACTAATGAAAAACTGTTTTTT. Encoded protein: CASSSIRTNEKLFF.

The chain recombines TRBV4-1 with TRBJ2-3; 9 positions agree with TRBD2. V trimming: 6 bases; J trimming: 0 bases; junction bases outside the gene matches: 10. This CDR3 spans 17 amino acids. Germline CDR1 reads MGHRA; CDR2 reads YSYEKL. DNA for the CDR3: TGCGCCAGCAGTCGTGGGGCTAGCGGGGATAGCACAGATACGCAGTATTTT. Its protein is CASSRGASGDSTDTQYF.

This clone came up a few times. The chain employs TRBV5-4 and TRBJ2-3; 12 bases are a match to TRBD2. Trimming at V came to 7 bases and at J to 4 bases, leaving 4 bases not matched to a gene. The CDR3 has 14 residues. Germline V gene sequence: CDR1 SGHNT, CDR2 YYREEE (reference sequence). CDR3 in amino acids: CASELAGGPDTQYF. Written as DNA, the CDR3 is TGTGCCAGCGAGCTAGCGGGGGGGCCAGATACGCAGTATTTT. Variable domain in full (rest from reference TRBV5-4 and TRBJ2-3): ETGVTQSPTHLIKTRGQQVTLRCSSQSGHNTVSWYQQALGQGPQFIFQYYREEENGRGNFPPRFSGLQFPNYSSELNVNALELDDSALYLCASELAGGPDTQYFGPGTRLTVL.

V and J are TRBV5-1 and TRBJ1-1; D is possibly TRBD1 (6 bases). This CDR3 is 13 amino acids long. In germline, CDR1 is SGHRS, CDR2 YFSETQ. With 4 bases removed from V and 3 bases from J, the gap between germline ends came to 10 bases. This chain's CDR3 is CASSPDSYTEAFF. The CDR3, as DNA: TGCGCCAGCAGCCCGGACAGTTACACTGAAGCTTTCTTT.

The sample holds a few counts of this clone. The chain employs TRBV4-3 and TRBJ2-5; maybe TRBD1 (6 bases). The CDR3 length is 13 residues. The V end lost 0 bases, the J end lost 5 bases, and 7 bases lay between the germline ends. Germline loops: CDR1 LGHNA, CDR2 YSLEER. CDR3 region: CASSQDRGETQYF. CDR3 in DNA: TGCGCCAGCAGCCAAGATAGGGGGGAGACCCAGTACTTC.

CDR3 sequence (DNA): TGTGCCAGCAGCTTGGAGCGGGGGGTCACAGATACGCAGTATTTT. Its translation is CASSLERGVTDTQYF. The genes are TRBV5-6 and TRBJ2-3, with TRBD2 identical over 9 bases. Losses at the gene ends were 0 bases for V and 2 bases for J; bases not matched to a gene: 1. Per germline, CDR1 SGHDT and CDR2 YYEEEE. This CDR3 is 15 amino acids long.

This chain connects TRBV4-2 to TRBJ2-7, with D tentatively TRBD1 (6 bases). Deletions cut 0 bases from V and 0 bases from J, with 9 bases between. CDR3 length: 15 amino acids. In germline, CDR1 is LGHNA, CDR2 YNFKEQ. The CDR3 spells CASSQEGGASYEQYF. The CDR3 DNA reads TGTGCCAGCAGCCAAGAAGGGGGAGCCTCCTACGAGCAGTACTTC.

The rearrangement uses TRBV9 and TRBJ1-5, with TRBD1 matching 9 bases. This CDR3 comprises 15 residues. Germline CDR1 is SGDLS and CDR2 is YYNGEE. The V segment lost 0 bases and the J segment 4 bases; nucleotides outside the gene matches: 2. CDR3 coding DNA: TGTGCCAGCAGCGTAGATGGGACAGGGAATCAGCCCCAGCATTTT. Its translation: CASSVDGTGNQPQHF.

This chain uses TRBV30 with TRBJ1-2; D is undetermined. CDR3 length equals 8 residues. Germline V gives CDR1 GTSNPN, CDR2 SVGIG (reference sequence). V lost 7 bases and J lost 8, with 5 bases in between. The CDR3 DNA is TGTGCCTTTCAGGGCTACACCTTC. Encoded protein: CAFQGYTF. The whole variable domain, filled in from reference TRBV30 and TRBJ1-2, reads SQTIHQWPATLVQPVGSPLSLECTVEGTSNPNLYWYRQAAGRGLQLLFYSVGIGQISSEVPQNLSASRPQDRQFILSSKKLLLSDSGFYLCAFQGYTFGSGTRLTVV.

The chain joins TRBV6-1 to TRBJ1-1; weak D call: TRBD1 (5 bases). The CDR3 runs 16 residues. Germline-derived CDR1 and CDR2 are MNHNS and SASEGT. V was pared by 2 bases and J by 0 bases, with 13 bases between. CDR3 in DNA: TGTGCCAGCAGTGAACCCCAGGGTGTCGTGAACACTGAAGCTTTCTTT. It is translated as CASSEPQGVVNTEAFF.

Regarding this clone: Other DNA sequences from this sample encode an identical CDR3 as well. The J gene is TRBJ2-3, the V gene TRBV27, with D uncertain. The CDR3 length is 16 residues. Per germline, CDR1 MNHEY and CDR2 SMNVEV (reference sequence). The V end was cut by 6 bases, the J end by 8 bases, with 24 bases between. The CDR3 here is CASSLNSLVRSATQYF. CDR3 nucleotides: TGTGCCAGCAGCTTGAACAGCTTAGTTCGGTCCGCTACGCAGTATTTT.

This clone was detected only once. The J gene is TRBJ2-6, the V gene TRBV28, with D perhaps matching TRBD1 (5 bases). Germline V CDR1 and CDR2: MDHEN, SYDVKM. V was trimmed by 8 bases and J by 0 bases, leaving 11 bases between them. The length of the CDR3 is 15 residues. CDR3 residues: CASHRPGSGANVLTF. The CDR3 nucleotides read TGTGCCAGCCACAGGCCCGGCTCTGGGGCCAACGTCCTGACTTTC.

The genes are TRBV18 and TRBJ2-2, with a weak D call TRBD2 (6 bases). The length of the CDR3 is 17 residues. Trimming stripped 5 bases from V and 0 bases from J, with 16 bases between. Germline CDR1 KGHSH, CDR2 LQKENI. CDR3 DNA sequence: TGTGCCAGCTCAGGCCAAAGAGGAGGGTCGAACACCGGGGAGCTGTTTTTT. Residues: CASSGQRGGSNTGELFF.

The chain joins TRBV5-1 to TRBJ2-4; D might be TRBD1 (6 bases). The V end was cut by 4 bases, the J end by 0 bases, with 14 bases between. Germline-derived CDR1 and CDR2 are SGHRS and YFSETQ. The CDR3 sequence is 16 residues long. Written as DNA, the CDR3 is TGCGCCAGCAGCACCGATACGACAGGAGCCAAAAACATTCAGTACTTC. It codes for CASSTDTTGAKNIQYF.

The V and J genes are TRBV4-1 and TRBJ1-3, with no clear D. Per the germline V gene, CDR1 is MGHRA and CDR2 is YSYEKL. The CDR3 is made up of 15 amino acids. V lost 4 bases and J lost 0, with 10 bases in between. The chain's CDR3 is CASSPGVSSGNTIYF. In nucleotides, the CDR3 is TGCGCCAGCAGCCCCGGAGTCTCCTCTGGAAACACCATATATTTT.

The rearrangement uses TRBV10-3 and TRBJ1-5; 7 bases agree with TRBD1. The junction had 11 bases not matched to a gene; V was cut back by 4 bases and J by 5 bases. Germline CDR1 is ENHRY and CDR2 is SYGVKD. CDR3 length: 16 amino acids. The CDR3 loop reads CAISATGTALHQPQHF. The DNA of the CDR3 is TGTGCCATCAGTGCCACCGGGACAGCTCTACATCAGCCCCAGCATTTT.

The chain couples TRBV7-2 to TRBJ2-2; 7 positions agree with TRBD1. Germline lookup yields CDR1 SGHTA and CDR2 FQGNSA. The CDR3 has 14 amino acids. V dropped 6 bases and J dropped 4; count of bases not matched to a gene: 5. Here the CDR3 DNA reads TGTGCCAGCAGTGACAGGGTGCCCACCGGGGAGCTGTTTTTT. It is translated as CASSDRVPTGELFF.